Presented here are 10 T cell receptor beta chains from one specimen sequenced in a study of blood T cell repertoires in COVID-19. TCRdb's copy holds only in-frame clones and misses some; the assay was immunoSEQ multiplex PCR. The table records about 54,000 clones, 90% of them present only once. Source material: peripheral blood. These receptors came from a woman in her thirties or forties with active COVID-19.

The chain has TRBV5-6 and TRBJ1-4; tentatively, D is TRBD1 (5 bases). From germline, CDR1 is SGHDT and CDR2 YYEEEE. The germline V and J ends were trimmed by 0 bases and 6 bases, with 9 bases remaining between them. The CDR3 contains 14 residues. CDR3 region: CASSLGRGDEKLFF. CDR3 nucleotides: TGTGCCAGCAGCTTGGGGAGGGGCGATGAAAAACTGTTTTTT.

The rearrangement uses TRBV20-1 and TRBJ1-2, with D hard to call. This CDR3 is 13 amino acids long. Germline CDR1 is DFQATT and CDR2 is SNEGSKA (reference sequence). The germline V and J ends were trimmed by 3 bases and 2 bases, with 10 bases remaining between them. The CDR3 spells CSASGESNYGYTF. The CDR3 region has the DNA TGCAGTGCTAGTGGAGAGAGCAACTATGGCTACACCTTC.

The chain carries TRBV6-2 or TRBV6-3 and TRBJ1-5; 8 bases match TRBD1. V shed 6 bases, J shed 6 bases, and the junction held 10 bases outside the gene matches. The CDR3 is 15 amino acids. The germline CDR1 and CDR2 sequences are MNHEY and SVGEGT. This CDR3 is CASSPGTGPSQPQHF. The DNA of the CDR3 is TGTGCCAGCAGCCCCGGGACAGGACCAAGTCAGCCCCAGCATTTT.

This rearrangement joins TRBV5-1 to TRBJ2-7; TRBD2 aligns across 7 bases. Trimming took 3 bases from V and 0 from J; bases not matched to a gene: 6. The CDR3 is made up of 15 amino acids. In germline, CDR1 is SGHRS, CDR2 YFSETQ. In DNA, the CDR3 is TGCGCCAGCAGCTCTAGCGGTTCGAGCTCCTACGAGCAGTACTTC. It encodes CASSSSGSSSYEQYF.

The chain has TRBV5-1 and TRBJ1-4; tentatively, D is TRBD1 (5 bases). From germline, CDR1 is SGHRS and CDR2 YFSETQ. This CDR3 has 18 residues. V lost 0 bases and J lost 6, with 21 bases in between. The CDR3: CASSLAILQKPGDEKLFF. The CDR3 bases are TGCGCCAGCAGCTTGGCGATATTACAGAAACCGGGGGATGAAAAACTGTTTTTT.

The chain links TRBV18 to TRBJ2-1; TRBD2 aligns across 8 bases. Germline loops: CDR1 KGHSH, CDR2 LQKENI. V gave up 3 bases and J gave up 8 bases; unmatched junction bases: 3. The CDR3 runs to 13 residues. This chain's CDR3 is CASSPLRGDEQFF. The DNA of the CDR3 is TGTGCCAGCTCACCTCTGCGGGGGGATGAGCAGTTCTTC.

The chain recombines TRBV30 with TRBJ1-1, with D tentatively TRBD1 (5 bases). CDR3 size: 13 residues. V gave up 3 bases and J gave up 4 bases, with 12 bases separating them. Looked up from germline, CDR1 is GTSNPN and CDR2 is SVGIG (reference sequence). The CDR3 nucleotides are TGTGCCTGGAGCCTACAGGTTGGCACTGAAGCTTTCTTT. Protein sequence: CAWSLQVGTEAFF. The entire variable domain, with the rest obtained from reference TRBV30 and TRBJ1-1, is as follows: SQTIHQWPATLVQPVGSPLSLECTVEGTSNPNLYWYRQAAGRGLQLLFYSVGIGQISSEVPQNLSASRPQDRQFILSSKKLLLSDSGFYLCAWSLQVGTEAFFGQGTRLTVV.

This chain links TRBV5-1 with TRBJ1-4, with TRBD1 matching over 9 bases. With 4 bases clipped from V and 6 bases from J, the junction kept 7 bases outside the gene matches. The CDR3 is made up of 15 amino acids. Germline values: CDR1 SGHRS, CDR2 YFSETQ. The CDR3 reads CASSPGDRDHEKLFF. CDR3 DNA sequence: TGCGCCAGCAGCCCGGGGGACAGGGATCATGAAAAACTGTTTTTT.

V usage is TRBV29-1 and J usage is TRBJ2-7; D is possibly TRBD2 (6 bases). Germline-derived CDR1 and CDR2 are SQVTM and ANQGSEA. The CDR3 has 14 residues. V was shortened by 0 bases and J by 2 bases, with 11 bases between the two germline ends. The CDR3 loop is CSVEDGRPPYEQYF. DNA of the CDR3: TGCAGCGTTGAAGATGGGAGGCCTCCCTACGAGCAGTACTTC.

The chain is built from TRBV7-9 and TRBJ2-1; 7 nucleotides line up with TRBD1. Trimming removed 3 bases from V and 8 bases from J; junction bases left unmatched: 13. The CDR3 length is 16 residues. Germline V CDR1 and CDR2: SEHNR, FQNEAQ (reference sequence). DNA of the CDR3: TGTGCCAGCAGCTTTCCCAGACAGGGCCCATTGGATGAGCAGTTCTTC. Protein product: CASSFPRQGPLDEQFF.